Presented here are 15 T cell receptor beta chains from one specimen sequenced in a study of T-cell reconstitution after alpha-beta-depleted transplantation in children. The library targeted TCRbeta and was prepared with unique molecular identifiers. Each CDR3 protein is one row after TCRdb ran MiXCR on the PCR reads. The sample yields 250,000 to 300,000 distinct CDR3 sequences, around 9.1% seen once. The sample in question was PBMCs, obtained before TCRalphabeta/CD19-depleted stem cell transplant. Receptors originate from a boy less than two years old with acute myeloid leukemia, due to receive a stem cell transplant.

This clonotype was seen many times. The chain joins TRBV7-6 to TRBJ2-5; maybe TRBD2 (5 bases). The CDR3 totals 18 residues. Deletions cut 0 bases from V and 7 bases from J, with 24 bases between. Germline V CDR1 and CDR2: SGHVS, FNYEAQ. Here the CDR3 DNA reads TGTGCCAGCAGCTTAGCGGACTGGCCAAATAGTCTCCTCGGGACCCAGTACTTC. Translating gives CASSLADWPNSLLGTQYF.

This clonotype was seen ten or more times. This chain uses TRBV7-9 with TRBJ1-2; no reliable D call. The ends were cut back, 5 bases at V and 2 bases at J, with 18 bases in the middle. CDR3 length: 16 residues. CDR1 is SEHNR, CDR2 FQNEAQ, per germline (reference sequence). CDR3 DNA sequence: TGTGCCAGCAGCCCGCTCTACACCAAGTTAAACTATGGCTACACCTTC. Translated, it gives CASSPLYTKLNYGYTF.

This clonotype was found a few times. The DNA of the CDR3 is TGTGCCAGCAGCTTTATATCGGGGGACTCCTACAATGAGCAGTTCTTC. Translation gives CASSFISGDSYNEQFF. This chain links TRBV11-2 with TRBJ2-1, with D tentatively TRBD2 (6 bases). The CDR3 sequence is 16 residues long. V was trimmed by 3 bases and J by 0 bases, leaving 12 bases between them. Germline V CDR1 and CDR2: SGHAT, FQNNGV.

This clonotype was seen many times. This chain joins TRBV6-2 or TRBV6-3 and TRBJ1-2, with D hard to call. V gave up 4 bases and J gave up 7 bases, with 7 bases separating them. Germline CDR1 reads MNHEY; CDR2 reads SVGEGT. The CDR3 sequence is 11 residues long. Written as DNA, the CDR3 is TGTGCCAGCAGTTTGAACCGTGGCTACACCTTC. Translation: CASSLNRGYTF.

In this sample, this clonotype turned up many times. This rearrangement joins TRBV28 to TRBJ2-1; D perhaps matches TRBD2 (5 bases). From germline, CDR1 is MDHEN and CDR2 SYDVKM. V dropped 1 base and J dropped 0 bases, with 10 bases sitting between them. The CDR3 spans 16 residues. This chain's CDR3 is CASSLLSGGSYNEQFF. The CDR3 nucleotides read TGTGCCAGCAGTTTATTGAGCGGAGGCTCCTACAATGAGCAGTTCTTC.

This clonotype has at least ten counts. The chain recombines TRBV12-3 or TRBV12-4 with TRBJ2-1; possibly TRBD2 for D (6 bases). Trimming took 5 bases from V and 2 from J, leaving 16 bases between them. The CDR3 sequence is 16 residues long. The CDR3 is CASSGTSPLTYNEQFF. Here the CDR3 DNA reads TGTGCCAGCAGTGGGACTTCACCCCTAACCTACAATGAGCAGTTCTTC.

The chain employs TRBV29-1 and TRBJ2-7; 11 nucleotides match TRBD1. The CDR3 spans 16 residues. With 3 bases clipped from V and 2 bases from J, the junction kept 9 bases outside the gene matches. The germline V gene encodes CDR1 SQVTM and CDR2 ANQGSEA. CDR3 bases: TGCAGCGTTGATGGGCCCTCGGGACAGGGGGCCTACGAGCAGTACTTC. This translates into CSVDGPSGQGAYEQYF.

This clonotype was observed at least ten times. CDR3 coding DNA: TGTGCCAGCAGTTTAGAAAGGGAACCCGGGGAGCTGTTTTTT. This codes for CASSLEREPGELFF. The chain couples TRBV12-3 or TRBV12-4 to TRBJ2-2; D remains unclear. The CDR3 loop spans 14 amino acids. V lost 1 base and J 6 bases, leaving 9 bases between the germline ends.

J is TRBJ2-3 and V is TRBV10-3; unclear D gene. Germline V lookup: CDR1 ENHRY, CDR2 SYGVKD. Trimming stripped 11 bases from V and 4 bases from J, with 13 bases between. The CDR3 length is 12 residues. CDR3 nucleotide sequence: TGTGCCTCACGGTCGGCGCCAGATACGCAGTATTTT. It encodes CASRSAPDTQYF.

This clonotype has at least ten counts. The chain links TRBV7-9 to TRBJ2-3; D unresolved. The CDR3 runs to 15 residues. Germline V gives CDR1 SEHNR, CDR2 FQNEAQ (reference sequence). V was clipped by 6 bases and J by 7 bases, with 20 bases between them. As DNA, the CDR3 is TGTGCCAGCAGTTCGGGCCCCCTTCGGGTCAATACGCAGTATTTT. Protein product: CASSSGPLRVNTQYF.

This clonotype was observed at least ten times. The V call is TRBV9, the J call TRBJ1-1; a weak D match, TRBD1 (6 bases). Trimming took 0 bases from V and 5 from J, leaving 8 bases between them. CDR3 length: 13 residues. Per germline, CDR1 SGDLS and CDR2 YYNGEE. The CDR3 DNA reads as TGTGCCAGCAGCGTAGATCAGGGGACTGAAGCTTTCTTT. This gives the protein CASSVDQGTEAFF. Complete variable domain (other parts from reference TRBV9 and TRBJ1-1): DSGVTQTPKHLITATGQRVTLRCSPRSGDLSVYWYQQSLDQGLQFLIQYYNGEERAKGNILERFSAQQFPDLHSELNLSSLELGDSALYFCASSVDQGTEAFFGQGTRLTVV.

This clonotype was counted at least ten times. V is TRBV4-1 and J is TRBJ2-5; no reliable D call. Germline V gene lookup returns CDR1 MGHRA and CDR2 YSYEKL. The CDR3 has 16 amino acids. V gave up 4 bases and J gave up 2 bases, with 17 bases separating them. CDR3 sequence: CASSLRVLGYQETQYF. The CDR3 nucleotides read TGCGCCAGCAGCCTACGGGTCTTGGGATATCAAGAGACCCAGTACTTC.

The genes are TRBV28 and TRBJ1-2, with TRBD1 identical over 7 bases. The J segment lost 2 bases and the V segment lost 7 bases, leaving 4 bases of the junction unmatched. The CDR3 extends over 13 amino acids. Germline lookup yields CDR1 MDHEN and CDR2 SYDVKM. CDR3 region: CASKGQSNYGYTF. DNA for the CDR3: TGTGCCAGCAAGGGACAGTCGAACTATGGCTACACCTTC.

This clonotype was counted a few times. The genes are TRBV18 and TRBJ1-1; D remains unclear. Germline CDR1 and CDR2: KGHSH and LQKENI. Trimming pared 0 bases from V and 5 bases from J, leaving 19 bases between. The CDR3 contains 17 residues. For the CDR3, the DNA is TGTGCCAGCTCACCACCTCCATTTCGAGGAGGGCCGACTGAAGCTTTCTTT. Amino acids: CASSPPPFRGGPTEAFF.

This clonotype appeared a few times. V gene TRBV25-1 combines with J gene TRBJ2-7; unclear D gene. Trimming stripped 3 bases from V and 1 base from J, with 10 bases between. This CDR3 is built from 14 residues. Germline-derived CDR1 and CDR2 are MGHDK and SYGVNS. The CDR3 region is CASSENRDSYEQYF. CDR3 DNA: TGTGCCAGCAGTGAGAACAGAGATTCCTACGAGCAGTACTTC.